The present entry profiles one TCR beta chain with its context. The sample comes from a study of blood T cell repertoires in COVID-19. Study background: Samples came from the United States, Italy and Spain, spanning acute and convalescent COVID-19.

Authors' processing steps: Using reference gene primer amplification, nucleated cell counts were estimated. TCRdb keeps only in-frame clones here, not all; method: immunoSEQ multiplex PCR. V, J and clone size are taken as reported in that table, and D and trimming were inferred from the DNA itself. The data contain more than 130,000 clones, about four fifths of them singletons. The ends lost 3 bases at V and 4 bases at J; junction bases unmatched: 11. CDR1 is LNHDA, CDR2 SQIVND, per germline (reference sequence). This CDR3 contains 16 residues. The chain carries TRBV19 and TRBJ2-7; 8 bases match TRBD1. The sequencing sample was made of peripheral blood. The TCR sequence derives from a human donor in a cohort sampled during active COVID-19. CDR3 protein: CASSINPAGGIYEQYF. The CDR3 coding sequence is TGTGCCAGTAGTATTAACCCAGCAGGGGGCATATACGAGCAGTACTTC.